These T cell receptor beta chains were read from a single sample in a study of beta chain features in type 1 diabetes. The data were produced by immunoSEQ multiplex PCR, yet TCRdb's version contains in-frame clones alone and is incomplete. The data hold about 620,000 clones, with roughly 16% observed a single time. The sample consisted of naive CD4+ T cells from blood. Source of these receptors: a man between 18 and 29 years old in good health. CDR3s include the opening cysteine and the closing phenylalanine or tryptophan. A D gene is named only where the DNA matches it firmly. Clone size is stated in some rows and not others, as once, few, many or a class when expanded.

. | TRBJ2-5 | TRBV9 | . | TGTGCCAGCAGCGTAGACCGGCAGGGAGGTTACGAGACCCAGTACTTC | CASSVDRQGGYETQYF
few | TRBJ1-2 | TRBV25-1 | . | TGTGCCAGCGGAGACAGAGCTAACTATGGCTACACCTTC | CASGDRANYGYTF
. | TRBJ2-7 | TRBV7-2 | . | TGTGCCAGCAGCTCCAGGGATTCCTACGAGCAGTACTTC | CASSSRDSYEQYF
. | TRBJ1-2 | TRBV7-9 | . | TGTGCCAGCAGCTTGAGTGGCGGCTATGGCTACACCTTC | CASSLSGGYGYTF
few | TRBJ2-1 | TRBV9 | TRBD2 | TGTGCCAGCAGCGTAGAACTAGCGGGATACAATGAGCAGTTCTTC | CASSVELAGYNEQFF
few | TRBJ1-1 | TRBV7-3 | . | TGTGCCAGCAGCTTACAGGGGAACACTGAAGCTTTCTTT | CASSLQGNTEAFF
few | TRBJ1-2 | TRBV4-2 | TRBD1 | TGTGCCAGCAGCCAAGATCGAAGGAGACAGGGCGGCTACACCTTC | CASSQDRRRQGGYTF
few | TRBJ2-2 | TRBV9 | . | TGTGCCAGCAGCCTCGCCGTCGGGGAGCTGTTTTTT | CASSLAVGELFF
few | TRBJ2-5 | TRBV9 | TRBD2 | TGTGCCAGCAGCGTATCAAGCGGGAGGCAAGAGACCCAGTACTTC | CASSVSSGRQETQYF
. | TRBJ1-6 | TRBV5-6 | . | TGTGCCAGCAGCCCGGGACGGGTTGGTTCACCCCTCCACTTT | CASSPGRVGSPLHF
. | TRBJ1-2 | TRBV5-4 | . | TGTGCCAGCAGCTTGCAGGGAACGGATGGCTACACCTTC | CASSLQGTDGYTF
. | TRBJ1-2 | TRBV28 | . | TGTGCCAGCAGTTTACAGCGGGAGGGAAACACCTTC | CASSLQREGNTF
. | TRBJ2-7 | TRBV7-2 | . | TGTGCCAGCAGCCCCTCGGGGGGACAGGAGCTACGATGGAAGCAGTACTTC | CASSPSGGQELRWKQYF
few | TRBJ2-7 | TRBV6-1 | . | TGTGCCAGCAGTGAAAATTGGACCTTGCGCTCCTACGAGCAGTACTTC | CASSENWTLRSYEQYF
few | TRBJ1-4 | TRBV18 | . | TGTGCCAGCTCACCATTGAGGGCAAGTGAAAAACTGTTTTTT | CASSPLRASEKLFF